The 19 T cell receptor beta chains listed next were all sequenced from one sample in a study of cytomegalovirus exposure and HLA in healthy donors. PCR primers comprised 60 Vbeta and 13 Jbeta primers. Assay: immunoSEQ multiplex PCR; the TCRdb copy retains only in-frame clones and omits some. The data show about 57,000 clones, roughly 80% seen once. What was sequenced was PBMCs. The receptors originated from a man aged 25 to 45 in good health and CMV-seronegative.

The gene calls are TRBV30 and TRBJ1-4, with D perhaps matching TRBD1 (5 bases). V shed 5 bases and J shed 4 bases, with 8 bases lying between them. The CDR3 sequence is 12 residues long. The germline gives CDR1 GTSNPN, CDR2 SVGIG (reference sequence). The chain's CDR3 is CAWGGNNEKLFF. CDR3 DNA sequence: TGTGCCTGGGGGGGGAATAATGAAAAACTGTTTTTT.

This chain joins TRBV7-9 and TRBJ2-7, with D possibly being TRBD1 (6 bases). The CDR3 has 16 residues. Trimming cost V 4 bases and J 2 bases, with 18 bases left between them. Looked up from germline, CDR1 is SEHNR and CDR2 is FQNEAQ (reference sequence). The CDR3 bases are TGTGCCAGCAGCTCCGGGGACACCGTCAAACCCTACGAGCAGTACTTC. Translation: CASSSGDTVKPYEQYF.

The chain's CDR3 is CASSQATGASEAFF. CDR3 nucleotides: TGCGCCAGCAGCCAAGCCACAGGGGCGAGTGAAGCTTTCTTT. This rearrangement joins TRBV4-1 to TRBJ1-1, with TRBD1 identical over 7 bases. The CDR3 spans 14 residues. J gave up 7 bases and V 1 base, and 6 bases lay outside the gene matches. Germline V gene sequence: CDR1 MGHRA, CDR2 YSYEKL.

V gene TRBV7-9 combines with J gene TRBJ2-7; 12 bases line up with TRBD1. The length of the CDR3 is 14 residues. Looked up from germline, CDR1 is SEHNR and CDR2 is FQNEAQ (reference sequence). The V gene end was trimmed by 5 bases and the J gene end by 6 bases; junction bases not matched to a gene: 5. The CDR3 loop reads CASSPGTGGVEQYF. The CDR3 DNA follows: TGTGCCAGCAGCCCCGGGACAGGGGGCGTCGAGCAGTACTTC.

The rearrangement links TRBV2 to TRBJ2-5; 7 bases match TRBD1. Germline V gives CDR1 SNHLY, CDR2 FYNNEI. With 7 bases clipped from V and 5 bases from J, the junction kept 7 bases outside the gene matches. The CDR3 has 13 amino acids. CDR3 amino acids: CASTAPRGETQYF. The CDR3, as DNA: TGTGCCAGCACGGCCCCCAGGGGGGAGACCCAGTACTTC.

Here the CDR3 reads CASSIAASYEQYF. In DNA, the CDR3 is TGTGCCAGTAGTATCGCAGCGAGCTACGAGCAGTACTTC. The chain recombines TRBV19 with TRBJ2-7; D ambiguous. Trimming took off 3 bases at V and 3 bases at J, with 9 bases between the two ends. Looked up from germline, CDR1 is LNHDA and CDR2 is SQIVND (reference sequence). The CDR3 has 13 residues.

The V and J genes are TRBV7-9 and TRBJ1-3; D uncertain. Trimming cost V 5 bases and J 4 bases, with 15 bases left between them. This CDR3 spans 15 amino acids. Looked up from germline, CDR1 is SEHNR and CDR2 is FQNEAQ (reference sequence). CDR3 nucleotides: TGTGCCAGCAGCCCCGGACTCGGAGGGGGAAACACCATATATTTT. Translation gives CASSPGLGGGNTIYF. Complete variable domain (other parts from reference TRBV7-9 and TRBJ1-3): DTGVSQNPRHKITKRGQNVTFRCDPISEHNRLYWYRQTLGQGPEFLTYFQNEAQLEKSRLLSDRFSAERPKGSFSTLEIQRTEQGDSAMYLCASSPGLGGGNTIYFGEGSWLTVV.

The CDR3 nucleotides are TGCGCCAGCAGCCAAGATGGCGACATTAAAAGAGATGGCTACACCTTC. Translated: CASSQDGDIKRDGYTF. The chain couples TRBV4-3 to TRBJ1-2; D is uncertain. Trimming took 0 bases from V and 6 from J, leaving 17 bases between them. Germline lookup yields CDR1 LGHNA and CDR2 YSLEER. CDR3 size: 16 residues.

The rearrangement uses TRBV19 and TRBJ1-1, with TRBD1 matching 7 bases. The CDR3 length is 13 residues. CDR1 and CDR2 from the germline V gene are LNHDA and SQIVND (reference sequence). The V gene end was trimmed by 8 bases and the J gene end by 1 base; junction bases not matched to a gene: 4. The CDR3 DNA is TGTGCCAGTTGGGGACAGCGGAACACTGAAGCTTTCTTT. It yields the protein CASWGQRNTEAFF.

This clone appeared a single time. This rearrangement joins TRBV9 to TRBJ1-4, with 10 bases matching TRBD1. V lost 4 bases, J lost 0 bases, and 6 bases stayed unmatched. CDR1 and CDR2 (germline): SGDLS, YYNGEE. This CDR3 spans 17 amino acids. As DNA, the CDR3 is TGTGCCAGCAGCCCTCGGGACAGGGGAGCAACTAATGAAAAACTGTTTTTT. Its protein is CASSPRDRGATNEKLFF.

The chain couples TRBV5-5 to TRBJ1-3, with TRBD1 identical over 7 bases. CDR1 and CDR2 (germline): SGHKS, YYEKEE (reference sequence). Germline trimming cut 2 bases from V and 2 bases from J; bases unmatched to any gene: 7. This CDR3 has 16 amino acids. This CDR3 reads CASSFRGSGPGNTIYF. Here the CDR3 DNA reads TGTGCCAGCAGCTTCAGGGGGTCAGGGCCTGGAAACACCATATATTTT.

The gene calls are TRBV28 and TRBJ2-4, with a possible D match to TRBD2 (5 bases). The CDR3 consists of 16 residues. The germline V gene encodes CDR1 MDHEN and CDR2 SYDVKM. Trimming removed 8 bases from V and 4 bases from J, with 21 bases in between. CDR3: CASLAPVGPRKNIQYF. The CDR3 region has the DNA TGTGCCAGCCTAGCACCCGTCGGGCCCAGGAAAAACATTCAGTACTTC.

The chain joins TRBV27 to TRBJ2-1, with D possibly TRBD2 on 6 matching bases. The V end was cut by 6 bases, the J end by 4 bases, with 16 bases between. The germline V gene has CDR1 MNHEY and CDR2 SMNVEV (reference sequence). The CDR3 consists of 15 residues. CDR3 sequence: CASSLRGVLYNEQFF. In nucleotides, the CDR3 is TGTGCCAGCAGCCTTCGCGGGGTTCTATACAATGAGCAGTTCTTC.

This chain uses TRBV14 with TRBJ1-6, with D unclear. CDR1 is SGHDN and CDR2 is FVKESK in the germline V gene. The length of the CDR3 is 15 residues. V lost 1 base to trimming and J lost 7 bases, with 11 bases between them. CDR3 sequence reads: CASSQVGQFNSPLHF. For the CDR3, the DNA is TGTGCCAGCAGCCAAGTTGGTCAGTTCAATTCACCCCTCCACTTT.

This clone has a handful of counts. The chain carries TRBV27 and TRBJ2-7; D is perhaps TRBD2 (6 bases). The CDR3 length is 14 residues. From germline, CDR1 is MNHEY and CDR2 SMNVEV (reference sequence). With 10 bases removed from V and 0 bases from J, the gap between germline ends came to 16 bases. CDR3 amino acids: CATQLRGDSYEQYF. The CDR3 DNA follows: TGTGCCACCCAACTGCGGGGAGACTCCTACGAGCAGTACTTC.

CDR3 nucleotide sequence: TGTGCCAGCACCTTCCTAGCGGGACAGGGGGTCAATGAGCAGTTCTTC. Amino acids: CASTFLAGQGVNEQFF. The chain links TRBV7-9 to TRBJ2-1, with 11 bases matching TRBD1. The CDR3 is 16 amino acids. Losses at the gene ends were 7 bases for V and 6 bases for J; bases not matched to a gene: 11. Germline loops: CDR1 SEHNR, CDR2 FQNEAQ (reference sequence).

This chain connects TRBV2 to TRBJ2-1; 7 nucleotides align to TRBD2. Germline CDR1 SNHLY, CDR2 FYNNEI. The CDR3 extends over 16 amino acids. The V and J ends lost 7 bases and 3 bases, in that order; junction bases with no gene match: 12. DNA for the CDR3: TGTGCCAGCATCCCCCGGGCGGGGGAGTACTACAATGAGCAGTTCTTC. Translating gives CASIPRAGEYYNEQFF.

The chain recombines TRBV11-3 with TRBJ2-3, with TRBD2 matching 11 bases. V was pared by 2 bases and J by 5 bases, with 3 bases of the junction left unmatched. CDR1 is SGHNT, CDR2 YENEEA, per germline. The CDR3 is made up of 15 amino acids. CDR3 sequence reads: CASSLTSGSGDTQYF. In DNA, the CDR3 is TGTGCCAGCAGCTTAACTAGCGGGAGCGGAGATACGCAGTATTTT.

The V gene is TRBV2, the J gene TRBJ1-1; unclear D gene. Trimming left V 7 bases short and J 2 bases short, with 11 bases between. Germline CDR1 reads SNHLY; CDR2 reads FYNNEI. This CDR3 is 13 amino acids long. The CDR3 loop is CASKFGDNTEAFF. In nucleotides, the CDR3 is TGTGCCAGCAAGTTCGGGGATAACACTGAAGCTTTCTTT.